This record looks at one T cell receptor beta chain sequence and its context. No antigen is known for it. These data originate in a study of cytomegalovirus exposure and HLA in healthy donors. The overall study: Roughly 180 million T cells yielded some 120 million unique TCR beta sequences in earlier analysis. Around 78 million unique TCRs, all from HLA-typed donors, were included in an early release of the data. Findings and caveats of the study: Per a prior analysis, the majority of TCR beta V segments were productive roughly 90% or roughly 30% of the time. Researchers reported in a later analysis that common viral pathogens appeared linked to several top clusters.

Germline CDR1 is LNHNV and CDR2 is YYDKDF (reference sequence). The junction had 8 bases not matched to a gene; V was cut back by 6 bases and J by 3 bases. This CDR3 comprises 15 residues. This PCR relied on a set of 60 Vbeta primers and 13 Jbeta primers. Method: immunoSEQ multiplex PCR; TCRdb's copy keeps in-frame clones and lacks some. The sample records 100,000 or so clones, 10% to 15% being singletons. J is TRBJ1-2 and V is TRBV15; 9 bases match TRBD1. The specimen was PBMCs. The origin of this receptor is a man aged 40-55 years in good health and CMV-seropositive. The CDR3: CATRKDRGEYYGYTF. The DNA of the CDR3 is TGTGCCACCAGGAAAGACAGGGGGGAGTACTATGGCTACACCTTC.